This T cell receptor (beta chain) originates from a study of blood T cells in healthy people across ages. A J-beta primer mix and a sample-barcoded 5' primer were used in a second PCR of about 7 to 12 cycles. TCRdb re-analysed the 5' RACE reads in MiXCR, keeping a single row per CDR3 protein. The repertoire consists of some 900,000 distinct CDR3 sequences, with around 48% occurring once and the leading ten covering roughly 13%. J lost 0 bases, V lost 2 bases, and 6 bases had no gene match. This CDR3 comprises 17 residues. CDR1 KGHDR and CDR2 SFDVKD come from the germline V gene. The chain carries TRBV24-1 and TRBJ1-2; 9 bases agree with TRBD1. The sequenced sample consisted of blood. The TCR comes from a man aged 25-40 years in good health. Here the CDR3 reads CATSDSGTGNTNYGYTF. The CDR3 DNA is TGTGCCACCAGTGATTCCGGGACAGGGAATACTAACTATGGCTACACCTTC.